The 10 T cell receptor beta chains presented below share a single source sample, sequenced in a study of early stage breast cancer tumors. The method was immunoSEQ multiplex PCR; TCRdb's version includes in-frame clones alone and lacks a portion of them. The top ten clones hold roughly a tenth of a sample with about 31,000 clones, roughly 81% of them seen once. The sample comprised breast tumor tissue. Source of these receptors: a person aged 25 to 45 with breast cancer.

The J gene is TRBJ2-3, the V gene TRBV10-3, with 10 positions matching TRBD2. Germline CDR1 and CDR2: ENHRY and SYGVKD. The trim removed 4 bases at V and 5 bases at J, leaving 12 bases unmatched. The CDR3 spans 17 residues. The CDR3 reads CAISAGGPSGRGDTQYF. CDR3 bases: TGTGCCATCAGTGCGGGTGGGCCTAGCGGGAGAGGAGATACGCAGTATTTT.

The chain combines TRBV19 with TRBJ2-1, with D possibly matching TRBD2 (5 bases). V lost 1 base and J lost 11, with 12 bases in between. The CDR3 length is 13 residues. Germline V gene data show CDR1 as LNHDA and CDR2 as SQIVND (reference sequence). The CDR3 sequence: CASSIGEAGQQFF. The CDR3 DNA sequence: TGTGCCAGTAGTATAGGTGAGGCGGGCCAGCAGTTCTTC. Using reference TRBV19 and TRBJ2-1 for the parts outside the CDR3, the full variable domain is DGGITQSPKYLFRKEGQNVTLSCEQNLNHDAMYWYRQDPGQGLRLIYYSQIVNDFQKGDIAEGYSVSREKKESFPLTVTSAQKNPTAFYLCASSIGEAGQQFFGPGTRLTVL.

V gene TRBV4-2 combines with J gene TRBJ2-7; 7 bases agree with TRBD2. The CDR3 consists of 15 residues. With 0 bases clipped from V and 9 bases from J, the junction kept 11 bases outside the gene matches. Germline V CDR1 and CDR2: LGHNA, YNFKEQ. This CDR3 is CASSQDPSGGGLQYF. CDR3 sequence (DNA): TGTGCCAGCAGCCAAGATCCGTCTGGGGGAGGGTTGCAGTACTTC.

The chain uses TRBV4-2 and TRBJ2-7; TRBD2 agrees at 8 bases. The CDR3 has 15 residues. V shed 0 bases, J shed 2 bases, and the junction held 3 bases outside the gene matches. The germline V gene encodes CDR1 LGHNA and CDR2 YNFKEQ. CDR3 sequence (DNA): TGTGCCAGCAGCCAAGAACTAGCGGAGACCTACGAGCAGTACTTC. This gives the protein CASSQELAETYEQYF.

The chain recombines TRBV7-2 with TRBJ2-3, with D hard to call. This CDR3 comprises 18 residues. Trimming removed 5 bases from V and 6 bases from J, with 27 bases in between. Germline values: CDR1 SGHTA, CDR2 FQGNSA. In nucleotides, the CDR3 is TGTGCCAGCAGCCCGACCACCATGATCTCCCACGACGGTGATACGCAGTATTTT. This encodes CASSPTTMISHDGDTQYF.

As DNA, the CDR3 is TGTGCCAGCAGCTTAGCGTGGGGGATTTTGGATGGCTACACCTTC. It translates to CASSLAWGILDGYTF. V and J are TRBV7-6 and TRBJ1-2; TRBD1 is a possible D gene (5 bases). V lost 0 bases and J 6 bases, leaving 14 bases between the germline ends. The CDR3 runs 15 residues. CDR1 and CDR2 (germline): SGHVS, FNYEAQ.

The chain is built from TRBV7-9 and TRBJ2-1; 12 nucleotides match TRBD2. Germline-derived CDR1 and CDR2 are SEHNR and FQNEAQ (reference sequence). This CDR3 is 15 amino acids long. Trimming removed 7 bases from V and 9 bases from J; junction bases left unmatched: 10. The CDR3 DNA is TGTGCCAGCATCCCGACTAGCGGGAGCCAGGGTGAGCAGTTCTTC. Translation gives CASIPTSGSQGEQFF.

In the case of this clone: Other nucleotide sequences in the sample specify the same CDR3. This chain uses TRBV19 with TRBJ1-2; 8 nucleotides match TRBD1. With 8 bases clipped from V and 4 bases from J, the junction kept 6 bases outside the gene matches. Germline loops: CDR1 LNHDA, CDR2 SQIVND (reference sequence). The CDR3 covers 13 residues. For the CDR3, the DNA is TGTGCCAGTTCTGGAGGACAGGGCTATGGCTACACCTTC. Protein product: CASSGGQGYGYTF.

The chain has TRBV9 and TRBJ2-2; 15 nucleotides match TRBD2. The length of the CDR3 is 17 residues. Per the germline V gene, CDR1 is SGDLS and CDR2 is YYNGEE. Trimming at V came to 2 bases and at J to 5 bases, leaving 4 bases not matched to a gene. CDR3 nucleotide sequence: TGTGCCAGCAGCGTTGGGGGACTAGCGGGAGGAACCGGGGAGCTGTTTTTT. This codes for CASSVGGLAGGTGELFF.

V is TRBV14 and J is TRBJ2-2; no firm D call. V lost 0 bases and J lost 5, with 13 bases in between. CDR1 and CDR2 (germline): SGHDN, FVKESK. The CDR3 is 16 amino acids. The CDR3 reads CASSQDGQARTGELFF. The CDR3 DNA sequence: TGTGCCAGCAGCCAAGATGGCCAAGCTCGTACCGGGGAGCTGTTTTTT.